This entry is about one TCR beta chain. This CDR3 comprises 16 residues. Germline CDR1 and CDR2: MNHEY and SMNVEV (reference sequence). V was shortened by 3 bases and J by 3 bases, with 16 bases between the two germline ends. This sample was included in a study of blood T cell repertoires in COVID-19. Sequenced by immunoSEQ multiplex PCR; TCRdb stores in-frame clones only, minus some. The sample has over 40,000 clones, approximately 90% seen once. The sample was peripheral blood. This sequence originates from a man between 65 and 79 years old with acute or convalescent COVID-19. V usage is TRBV27 and J usage is TRBJ2-3; tentative D call: TRBD2 (6 bases). The CDR3 DNA reads as TGTGCCAGCAGTTTTGGGGGGACCCGAGCGACAGATACGCAGTATTTT. This translates into CASSFGGTRATDTQYF.